The rows below give T cell receptor beta chains drawn from one sample of a study of blood T cell repertoires in COVID-19. TCRdb keeps only in-frame clones here, not all; method: immunoSEQ multiplex PCR. This table has 45,000 to 70,000 clones, over 70% appearing once. The source material was peripheral blood. The receptors shown here come from a woman in her forties or fifties with active or convalescent COVID-19. Both conserved end residues are part of each CDR3. Each record gives: CDR3 length, V gene, D gene, J gene, CDR3 protein. D genes are given only for firm matches.

>14|TRBV28|TRBD1|TRBJ1-6
CANGRQGGNSPLHF
>15|TRBV5-1|TRBD1|TRBJ1-4
CASSTGDRLYEKLFF
>14|TRBV11-2|.|TRBJ1-2
CASSSPIRLYGYTF
>13|TRBV6-5|TRBD1|TRBJ1-1
CASRDRGLTEAFF
>18|TRBV28|.|TRBJ1-5
CASSFLHGLGKSNQPQHF
>15|TRBV28|.|TRBJ1-1
CASSFGGVGNTEAFF
>17|TRBV7-5|.|TRBJ2-7
CVRSFDRLRLQGYEQYF
>16|TRBV19|.|TRBJ1-4
CASSIVYRRTNEKLFF
>14|TRBV11-2|TRBD1|TRBJ2-7
CASSLGQFSFEQYF
>13|TRBV9|.|TRBJ1-1
CASSVLTEGEAFF
>15|TRBV5-1|.|TRBJ2-1
CASSPRLGNDNEQFF
>14|TRBV5-8|.|TRBJ2-7
CASSLAYSTHEQYF
>13|TRBV7-9|TRBD1|TRBJ1-1
CASSLTGGEDSFF
>11|TRBV20-1|.|TRBJ2-5
CSARRQETQYF
>13|TRBV29-1|TRBD2|TRBJ2-1
CSVGTSGRFEQFF
>16|TRBV7-6|.|TRBJ2-1
CASSSDQWGDYNEQFF
>13|TRBV1|.|TRBJ2-5
CTSDPPAEETQYF
>15|TRBV25-1|TRBD1|TRBJ2-5
CASSAATGAGETQYF
>14|TRBV7-2|TRBD2|TRBJ2-1
CASSGTSGDNEQFF
>17|TRBV5-1|.|TRBJ2-1
CASSLPFGGRASREQFF